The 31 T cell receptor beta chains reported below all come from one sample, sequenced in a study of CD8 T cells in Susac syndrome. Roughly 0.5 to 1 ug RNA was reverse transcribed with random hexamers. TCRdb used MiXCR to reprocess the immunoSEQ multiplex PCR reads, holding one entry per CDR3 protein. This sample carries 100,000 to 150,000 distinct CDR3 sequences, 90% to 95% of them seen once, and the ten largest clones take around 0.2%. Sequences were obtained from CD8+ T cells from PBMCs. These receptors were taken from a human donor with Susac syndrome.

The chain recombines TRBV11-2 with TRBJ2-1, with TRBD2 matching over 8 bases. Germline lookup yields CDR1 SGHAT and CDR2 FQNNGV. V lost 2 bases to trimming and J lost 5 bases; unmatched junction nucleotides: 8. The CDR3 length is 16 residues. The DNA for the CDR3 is TGTGCCAGCAGCTTATCAGTGACTAGCGAGGACAATGAGCAGTTCTTC. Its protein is CASSLSVTSEDNEQFF.

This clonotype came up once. The CDR3 region has the DNA TGCGCCAGCAGCTTCCCGGGACGGCGACTAGCGGGAGCCCTCACTGAGCAGTTCTTC. Amino acid sequence: CASSFPGRRLAGALTEQFF. The chain has TRBV5-1 and TRBJ2-1; 12 bases line up with TRBD2. From germline, CDR1 is SGHRS and CDR2 YFSETQ. With V trimmed by 2 bases and J by 9 bases, 18 bases remained unmatched. The CDR3 runs to 19 residues.

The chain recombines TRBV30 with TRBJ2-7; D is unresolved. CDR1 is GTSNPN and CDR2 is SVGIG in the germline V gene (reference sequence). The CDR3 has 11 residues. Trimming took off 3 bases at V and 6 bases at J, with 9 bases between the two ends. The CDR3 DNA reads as TGTGCCTGGAGACTCGGACGCGAGCAGTACTTC. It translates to CAWRLGREQYF.

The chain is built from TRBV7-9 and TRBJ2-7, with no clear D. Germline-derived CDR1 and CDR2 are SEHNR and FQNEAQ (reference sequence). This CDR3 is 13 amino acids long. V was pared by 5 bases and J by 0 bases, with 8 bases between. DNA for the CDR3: TGTGCCAGCAGCATAGGGATCTCCTACGAGCAGTACTTC. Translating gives CASSIGISYEQYF.

The CDR3 DNA follows: TGCAGTCCGAGACAGGGGGCCTACAATGAGCAGTTCTTC. This encodes CSPRQGAYNEQFF. The chain couples TRBV20-1 to TRBJ2-1, with 9 bases identical to TRBD1. Losses at the gene ends were 8 bases for V and 2 bases for J; bases not matched to a gene: 4. Germline-derived CDR1 and CDR2 are DFQATT and SNEGSKA (reference sequence). CDR3 size: 13 residues.

CDR3 DNA: TGTGCCAGCAGTTACACAAGCGGGGATGAGCAGTTCTTC. Amino acid sequence: CASSYTSGDEQFF. The chain is built from TRBV6-5 and TRBJ2-1, with 7 bases that match TRBD2. The CDR3 contains 13 residues. Germline V gene data show CDR1 as MNHEY and CDR2 as SVGAGI. The ends lost 2 bases at V and 8 bases at J; junction bases unmatched: 3.

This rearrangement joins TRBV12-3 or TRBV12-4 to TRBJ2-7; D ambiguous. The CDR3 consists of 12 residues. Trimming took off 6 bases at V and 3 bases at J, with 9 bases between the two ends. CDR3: CASSPLGYEQYF. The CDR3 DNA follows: TGTGCCAGCAGCCCCCTCGGCTACGAGCAGTACTTC.

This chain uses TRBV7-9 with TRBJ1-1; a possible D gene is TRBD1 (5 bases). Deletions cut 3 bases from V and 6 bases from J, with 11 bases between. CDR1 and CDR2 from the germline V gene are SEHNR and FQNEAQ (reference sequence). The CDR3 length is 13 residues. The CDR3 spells CASSFPAGAEAFF. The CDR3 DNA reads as TGTGCCAGCAGCTTCCCCGCGGGGGCTGAAGCTTTCTTT. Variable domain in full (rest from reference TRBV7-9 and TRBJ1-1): DTGVSQNPRHKITKRGQNVTFRCDPISEHNRLYWYRQTLGQGPEFLTYFQNEAQLEKSRLLSDRFSAERPKGSFSTLEIQRTEQGDSAMYLCASSFPAGAEAFFGQGTRLTVV.

CDR3 protein: CASSLRGVGNQPQHF. DNA of the CDR3: TGTGCCAGCAGCCTTAGGGGGGTCGGCAATCAGCCCCAGCATTTT. The chain uses TRBV27 and TRBJ1-5; a weak D match, TRBD1 (6 bases). V lost 6 bases and J lost 2, with 14 bases in between. The length of the CDR3 is 15 residues. Germline assignment: CDR1 MNHEY and CDR2 SMNVEV (reference sequence).

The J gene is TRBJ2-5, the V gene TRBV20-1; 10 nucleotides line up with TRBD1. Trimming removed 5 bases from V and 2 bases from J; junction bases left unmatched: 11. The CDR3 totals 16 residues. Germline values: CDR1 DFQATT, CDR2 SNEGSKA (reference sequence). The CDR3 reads CSAAETGQGVQETQYF. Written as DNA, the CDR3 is TGCAGTGCTGCAGAGACCGGACAGGGGGTTCAAGAGACCCAGTACTTC.

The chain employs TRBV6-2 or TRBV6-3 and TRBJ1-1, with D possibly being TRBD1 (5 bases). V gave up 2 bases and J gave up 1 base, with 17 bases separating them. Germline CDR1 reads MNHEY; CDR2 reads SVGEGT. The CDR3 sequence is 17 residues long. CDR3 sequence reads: CASSYTVGPTPNTEAFF. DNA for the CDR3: TGTGCCAGCAGTTACACCGTGGGACCTACACCGAACACTGAAGCTTTCTTT.

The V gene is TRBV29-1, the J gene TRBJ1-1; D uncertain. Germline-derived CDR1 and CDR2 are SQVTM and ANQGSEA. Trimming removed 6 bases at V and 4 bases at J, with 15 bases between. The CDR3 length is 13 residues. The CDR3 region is CSVTVGEGTEAFF. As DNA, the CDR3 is TGCAGCGTGACCGTCGGGGAGGGCACTGAAGCTTTCTTT.

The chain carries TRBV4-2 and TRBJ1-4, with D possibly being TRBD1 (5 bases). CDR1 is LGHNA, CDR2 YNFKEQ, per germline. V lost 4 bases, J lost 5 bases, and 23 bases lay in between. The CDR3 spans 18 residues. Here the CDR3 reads CASSRLWGSRDQNEKLFF. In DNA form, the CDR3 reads TGTGCCAGCAGCCGGCTCTGGGGGAGTCGAGACCAGAATGAAAAACTGTTTTTT.

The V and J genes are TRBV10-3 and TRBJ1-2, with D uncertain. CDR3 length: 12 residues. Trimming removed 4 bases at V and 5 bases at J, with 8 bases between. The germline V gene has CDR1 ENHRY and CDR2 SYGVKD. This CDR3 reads CAISGPTYGYTF. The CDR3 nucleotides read TGTGCCATCAGTGGACCTACTTATGGCTACACCTTC.

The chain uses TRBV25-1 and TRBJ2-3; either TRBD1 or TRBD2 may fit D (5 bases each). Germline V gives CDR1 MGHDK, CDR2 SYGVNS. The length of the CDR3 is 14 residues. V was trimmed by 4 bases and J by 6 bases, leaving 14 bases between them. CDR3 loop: CASSGKGPPDTQYF. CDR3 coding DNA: TGTGCCAGCAGTGGCAAGGGACCGCCGGATACGCAGTATTTT. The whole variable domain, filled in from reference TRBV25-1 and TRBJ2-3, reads EADIYQTPRYLVIGTGKKITLECSQTMGHDKMYWYQQDPGMELHLIHYSYGVNSTEKGDLSSESTVSRIRTEHFPLTLESARPSHTSQYLCASSGKGPPDTQYFGPGTRLTVL.

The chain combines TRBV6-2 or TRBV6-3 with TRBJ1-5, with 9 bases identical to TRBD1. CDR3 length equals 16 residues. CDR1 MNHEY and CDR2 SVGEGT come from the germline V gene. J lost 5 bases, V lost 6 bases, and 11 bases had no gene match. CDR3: CASSSGGTGSDQPQHF. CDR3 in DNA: TGTGCCAGCAGCAGTGGTGGGACAGGGTCCGATCAGCCCCAGCATTTT.

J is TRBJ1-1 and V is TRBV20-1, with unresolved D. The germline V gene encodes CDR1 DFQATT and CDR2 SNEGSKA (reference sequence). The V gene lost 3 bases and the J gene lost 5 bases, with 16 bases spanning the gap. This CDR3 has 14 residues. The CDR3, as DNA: TGCAGTGCTAGGGGAGAGGGAGTGGAAACTGAAGCTTTCTTT. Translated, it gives CSARGEGVETEAFF.

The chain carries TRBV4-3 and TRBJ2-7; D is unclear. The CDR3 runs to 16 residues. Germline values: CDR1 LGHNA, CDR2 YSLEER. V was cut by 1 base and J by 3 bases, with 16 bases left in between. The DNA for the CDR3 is TGCGCCAGCAGCCAAGCGTCGGCCCGACTGGGCTACGAGCAGTACTTC. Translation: CASSQASARLGYEQYF.

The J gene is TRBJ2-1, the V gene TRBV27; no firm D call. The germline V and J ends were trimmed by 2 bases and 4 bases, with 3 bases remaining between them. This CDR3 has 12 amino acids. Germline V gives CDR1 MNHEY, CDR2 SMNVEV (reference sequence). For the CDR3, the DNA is TGTGCCAGCAGTTTACCGTACAATGAGCAGTTCTTC. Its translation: CASSLPYNEQFF.

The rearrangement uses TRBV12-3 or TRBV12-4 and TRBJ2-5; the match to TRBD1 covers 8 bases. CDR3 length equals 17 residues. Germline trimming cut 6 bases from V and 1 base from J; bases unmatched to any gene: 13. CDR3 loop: CASSPRPGQAPQETQYF. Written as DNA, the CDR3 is TGTGCCAGCAGCCCTAGACCGGGACAGGCCCCCCAAGAGACCCAGTACTTC.

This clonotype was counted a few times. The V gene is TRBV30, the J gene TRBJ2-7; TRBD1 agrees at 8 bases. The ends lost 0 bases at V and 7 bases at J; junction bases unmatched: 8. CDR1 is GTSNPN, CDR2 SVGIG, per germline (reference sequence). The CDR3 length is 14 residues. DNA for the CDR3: TGTGCCTGGAGTGTAGGACAGGGCCCTCTGGAGCAGTACTTC. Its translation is CAWSVGQGPLEQYF.

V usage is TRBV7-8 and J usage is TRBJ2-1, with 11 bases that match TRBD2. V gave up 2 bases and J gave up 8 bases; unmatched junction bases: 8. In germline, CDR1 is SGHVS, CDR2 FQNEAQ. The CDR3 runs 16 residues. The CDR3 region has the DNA TGTGCCAGCAGCTTACCTCCCGGGACTAGCGGCCATGAGCAGTTCTTC. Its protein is CASSLPPGTSGHEQFF.

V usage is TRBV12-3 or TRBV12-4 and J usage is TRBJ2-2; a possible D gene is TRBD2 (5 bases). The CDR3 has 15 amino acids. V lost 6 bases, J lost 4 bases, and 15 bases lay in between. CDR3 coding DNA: TGTGCCAGCAGCCCCCTGGGAGAGTTCACCGGGGAGCTGTTTTTT. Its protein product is CASSPLGEFTGELFF.

The CDR3 region has the DNA TGTGCCTGGAACCTAGGTTCCCGGCAGTATTTT. Translated, it gives CAWNLGSRQYF. V gene TRBV30 combines with J gene TRBJ2-3; D remains ambiguous. Germline CDR1 is GTSNPN and CDR2 is SVGIG (reference sequence). The CDR3 spans 11 residues. Between the trimmed V and J ends, which lost 4 bases and 11 bases, there was a span of 13 bases. Based on the CDR3 plus reference TRBV30 and TRBJ2-3, the full variable domain is SQTIHQWPATLVQPVGSPLSLECTVEGTSNPNLYWYRQAAGRGLQLLFYSVGIGQISSEVPQNLSASRPQDRQFILSSKKLLLSDSGFYLCAWNLGSRQYFGPGTRLTVL.

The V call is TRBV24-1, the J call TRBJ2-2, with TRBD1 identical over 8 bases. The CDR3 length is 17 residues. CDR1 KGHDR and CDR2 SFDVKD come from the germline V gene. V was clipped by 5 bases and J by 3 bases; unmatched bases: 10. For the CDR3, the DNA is TGTGCCACCAGTGTCAAGTCGCAGGGGGCGTACACCGGGGAGCTGTTTTTT. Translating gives CATSVKSQGAYTGELFF.

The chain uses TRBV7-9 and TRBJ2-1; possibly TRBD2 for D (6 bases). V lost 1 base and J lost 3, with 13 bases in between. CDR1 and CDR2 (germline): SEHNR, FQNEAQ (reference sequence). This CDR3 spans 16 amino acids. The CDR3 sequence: CASSLGDGSGYNEQFF. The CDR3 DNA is TGTGCCAGCAGCTTAGGGGACGGGAGCGGCTACAATGAGCAGTTCTTC.

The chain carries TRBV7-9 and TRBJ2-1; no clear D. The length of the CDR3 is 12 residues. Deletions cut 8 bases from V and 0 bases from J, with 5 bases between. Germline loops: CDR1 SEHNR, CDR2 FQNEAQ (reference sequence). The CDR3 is CASQISYNEQFF. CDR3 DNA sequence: TGTGCCAGCCAGATCTCCTACAATGAGCAGTTCTTC.

CDR3 DNA sequence: TGTGCCAGCAGTGACCAGGGACGCTCCTACGAGCAGTACTTC. It encodes CASSDQGRSYEQYF. The chain uses TRBV25-1 and TRBJ2-7; either TRBD1 or TRBD2 may fit D (5 bases each). There are 14 residues in the CDR3. Looked up from germline, CDR1 is MGHDK and CDR2 is SYGVNS. Trimming took 3 bases from V and 0 from J, leaving 9 bases between them.

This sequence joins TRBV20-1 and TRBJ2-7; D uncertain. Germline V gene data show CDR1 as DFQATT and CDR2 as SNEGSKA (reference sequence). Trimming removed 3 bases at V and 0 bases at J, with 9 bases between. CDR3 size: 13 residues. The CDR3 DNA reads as TGCAGTGCTAGCAGTTCCTACTCCTACGAGCAGTACTTC. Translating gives CSASSSYSYEQYF.

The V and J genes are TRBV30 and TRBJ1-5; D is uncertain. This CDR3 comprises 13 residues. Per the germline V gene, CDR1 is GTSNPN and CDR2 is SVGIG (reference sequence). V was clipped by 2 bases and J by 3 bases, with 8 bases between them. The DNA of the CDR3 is TGTGCCTGGAGTAGTAGTAACAATCAGCCCCAGCATTTT. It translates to CAWSSSNNQPQHF.

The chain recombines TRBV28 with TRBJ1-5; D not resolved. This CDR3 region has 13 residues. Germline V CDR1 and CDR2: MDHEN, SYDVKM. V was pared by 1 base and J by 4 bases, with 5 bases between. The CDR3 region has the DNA TGTGCCAGCAGTTTATCCCTGAATCAGCCCCAGCATTTT. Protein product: CASSLSLNQPQHF.